These 19 T cell receptor beta chains were all obtained from the same sample, sequenced in a study of T-cell memory formation after mild COVID-19. TCRdb re-derived calls from the 5' RACE reads in MiXCR, one entry per CDR3 protein. The sample contains 190,000 or so distinct CDR3 sequences, about 21% of which appear only once. The specimen sequenced was PBMCs or a T cell subset sorted from them (not recorded which). These receptors all come from an adult woman who had mild COVID-19 (a few samples of this study predate the infection). Cell type and time point are not known.

This clonotype was seen a handful of times. The chain uses TRBV2 and TRBJ1-1, with no clear D. Germline V gene sequence: CDR1 SNHLY, CDR2 FYNNEI. Trimming cost V 6 bases and J 0 bases, with 11 bases left between them. The CDR3 consists of 14 residues. CDR3 amino acids: CASRAAGMNTEAFF. The CDR3 DNA follows: TGTGCCAGCAGGGCAGCGGGGATGAACACTGAAGCTTTCTTT.

This clonotype was seen a few times. This chain uses TRBV29-1 with TRBJ2-1, with no clear D. In germline, CDR1 is SQVTM, CDR2 ANQGSEA. V dropped 2 bases and J dropped 0 bases, with 11 bases sitting between them. There are 15 residues in the CDR3. CDR3 nucleotides: TGCAGCGTTGAACTTGGCGGAGTCTCCTACAATGAGCAGTTCTTC. Its translation is CSVELGGVSYNEQFF.

This clonotype was observed many times. The chain carries TRBV12-3 or TRBV12-4 and TRBJ2-7; 7 bases align to TRBD1. The CDR3 length is 12 residues. Trimming at V came to 7 bases and at J to 0 bases, leaving 0 bases not matched to a gene. The CDR3 spells CASTGGSYEQYF. CDR3 sequence (DNA): TGTGCCAGCACAGGGGGCTCCTACGAGCAGTACTTC.

The gene calls are TRBV5-4 and TRBJ1-2; D is unclear. From germline, CDR1 is SGHNT and CDR2 YYREEE (reference sequence). The CDR3 has 12 residues. V was pared by 7 bases and J by 3 bases, with 10 bases between. The CDR3 region has the DNA TGTGCCAGCGGATCGTCGGACTATGGCTACACCTTC. As protein: CASGSSDYGYTF. Drawing the rest from reference TRBV5-4 and TRBJ1-2, the complete variable domain is ETGVTQSPTHLIKTRGQQVTLRCSSQSGHNTVSWYQQALGQGPQFIFQYYREEENGRGNFPPRFSGLQFPNYSSELNVNALELDDSALYLCASGSSDYGYTFGSGTRLTVV.

In DNA, the CDR3 is TGCAGTGCTAGAGACAGACGGGCAACTGAAGCTTTCTTT. It is translated as CSARDRRATEAFF. This chain uses TRBV20-1 with TRBJ1-1; D is unclear. This CDR3 has 13 residues. Germline CDR1 DFQATT, CDR2 SNEGSKA (reference sequence). V gave up 0 bases and J gave up 5 bases, with 10 bases separating them.

The chain uses TRBV5-6 and TRBJ2-1; weak D call: TRBD1 (7 bases). Germline V gene lookup returns CDR1 SGHDT and CDR2 YYEEEE. The ends were cut back, 2 bases at V and 3 bases at J, with 12 bases in the middle. The CDR3 is 15 amino acids. CDR3 sequence: CASSFGQDYYNEQFF. For the CDR3, the DNA is TGTGCCAGCAGCTTCGGACAGGACTACTACAATGAGCAGTTCTTC.

The V call is TRBV29-1, the J call TRBJ2-7, with D perhaps TRBD1 or TRBD2 (5 bases each). CDR1 is SQVTM and CDR2 is ANQGSEA in the germline V gene. CDR3 size: 13 residues. The germline V and J ends were trimmed by 3 bases and 3 bases, with 12 bases remaining between them. The CDR3 here is CSVDLRDGYEQYF. In DNA, the CDR3 is TGCAGCGTTGATCTGAGGGACGGCTACGAGCAGTACTTC.

V gene TRBV5-1 combines with J gene TRBJ2-1; 8 bases line up with TRBD2. The ends lost 2 bases at V and 4 bases at J; junction bases unmatched: 11. Germline V gives CDR1 SGHRS, CDR2 YFSETQ. The CDR3 sequence is 17 residues long. The CDR3 is CASSLSAEGLGYNEQFF. The CDR3 DNA sequence: TGCGCCAGCAGCTTAAGCGCGGAGGGACTAGGATACAATGAGCAGTTCTTC.

This rearrangement joins TRBV29-1 to TRBJ1-4; D unresolved. V lost 4 bases and J lost 3, with 12 bases in between. Germline CDR1 is SQVTM and CDR2 is ANQGSEA. The CDR3 has 14 residues. For the CDR3, the DNA is TGCAGCGTTGGGAAGGACGGAGCTAATGAAAAACTGTTTTTT. Protein: CSVGKDGANEKLFF.

This clonotype was counted only a few times. CDR3 nucleotides: TGTGCCAGCACTAAAGGACAGGGGGGTCAGCCCCAGCATTTT. Translated, it gives CASTKGQGGQPQHF. This rearrangement joins TRBV6-5 to TRBJ1-5; 10 bases match TRBD1. The germline V gene encodes CDR1 MNHEY and CDR2 SVGAGI. The CDR3 consists of 14 residues. Trimming at V came to 7 bases and at J to 6 bases, leaving 6 bases not matched to a gene.

The chain joins TRBV6-2 or TRBV6-3 to TRBJ1-1; D remains unclear. V was clipped by 6 bases and J by 0 bases, with 11 bases between them. The CDR3 covers 14 residues. Germline assignment: CDR1 MNHEY and CDR2 SVGEGT. The CDR3, as DNA: TGTGCCAGCAGGAACCAAGGGATGAACACTGAAGCTTTCTTT. Protein sequence: CASRNQGMNTEAFF.

J is TRBJ1-1 and V is TRBV19; no reliable D call. The CDR3 spans 14 residues. Germline V gene lookup returns CDR1 LNHDA and CDR2 SQIVND (reference sequence). Trimming took 2 bases from V and 1 from J, leaving 8 bases between them. CDR3: CASSISGENTEAFF. CDR3 bases: TGTGCCAGTAGTATATCCGGGGAGAACACTGAAGCTTTCTTT.

This clonotype has a handful of counts. The chain has TRBV7-9 and TRBJ2-1; D remains unclear. V was cut by 0 bases and J by 3 bases, with 12 bases left in between. In germline, CDR1 is SEHNR, CDR2 FQNEAQ (reference sequence). The CDR3 runs to 16 residues. CDR3 sequence: CASSLASGSNYNEQFF. CDR3 sequence (DNA): TGTGCCAGCAGCTTAGCTAGTGGTTCGAACTACAATGAGCAGTTCTTC.

V gene TRBV11-2 combines with J gene TRBJ1-1; D remains unclear. Trimming took 1 base from V and 3 from J, leaving 15 bases between them. Germline-derived CDR1 and CDR2 are SGHAT and FQNNGV. The CDR3 sequence is 16 residues long. The CDR3 spells CASSLVSDWDDTEAFF. In DNA, the CDR3 is TGTGCCAGCAGCTTAGTATCTGATTGGGATGACACTGAAGCTTTCTTT.

This clonotype was picked up a small number of times. J is TRBJ2-5 and V is TRBV4-1; either TRBD1 or TRBD2 may fit D (5 bases each). Trimming cost V 1 base and J 4 bases, with 13 bases left between them. The CDR3 has 15 residues. Per germline, CDR1 MGHRA and CDR2 YSYEKL. CDR3 region: CASSQVRGHLETQYF. The CDR3 DNA sequence: TGCGCCAGCAGCCAAGTGAGGGGCCATTTAGAGACCCAGTACTTC.

This sequence joins TRBV11-2 and TRBJ2-7; 8 bases are a match to TRBD1. Trimming took 1 base from V and 0 from J; bases not matched to a gene: 5. From germline, CDR1 is SGHAT and CDR2 FQNNGV. This CDR3 is 16 amino acids long. The CDR3 sequence: CASSLAGTGLSYEQYF. CDR3 in DNA: TGTGCCAGCAGCTTAGCCGGGACAGGTCTCTCCTACGAGCAGTACTTC. The entire variable domain, with the rest obtained from reference TRBV11-2 and TRBJ2-7, is as follows: EAGVAQSPRYKIIEKRQSVAFWCNPISGHATLYWYQQILGQGPKLLIQFQNNGVVDDSQLPKDRFSAERLKGVDSTLKIQPAKLEDSAVYLCASSLAGTGLSYEQYFGPGTRLTVT.

The V call is TRBV20-1, the J call TRBJ2-3, with a weak D call TRBD2 (5 bases). Germline V gives CDR1 DFQATT, CDR2 SNEGSKA (reference sequence). The CDR3 is 15 amino acids. V dropped 6 bases and J dropped 0 bases, with 16 bases sitting between them. The CDR3 nucleotides read TGCAGTGCACATACGAGCGGAACTAGCACAGATACGCAGTATTTT. Its protein is CSAHTSGTSTDTQYF.

The rearrangement links TRBV29-1 to TRBJ2-1; D not certain. This CDR3 region has 11 residues. Germline V CDR1 and CDR2: SQVTM, ANQGSEA. With 2 bases removed from V and 8 bases from J, the gap between germline ends came to 7 bases. For the CDR3, the DNA is TGCAGCGTTGAAAGGACCGATGAGCAGTTCTTC. It specifies CSVERTDEQFF.

V usage is TRBV9 and J usage is TRBJ1-2; possibly TRBD1 for D (6 bases). Germline lookup yields CDR1 SGDLS and CDR2 YYNGEE. The V gene lost 0 bases and the J gene lost 4 bases, with 16 bases spanning the gap. The CDR3 covers 16 residues. CDR3 amino acids: CASSVGSSDSSYGYTF. The DNA of the CDR3 is TGTGCCAGCAGCGTAGGCTCCTCGGACAGCTCCTATGGCTACACCTTC.